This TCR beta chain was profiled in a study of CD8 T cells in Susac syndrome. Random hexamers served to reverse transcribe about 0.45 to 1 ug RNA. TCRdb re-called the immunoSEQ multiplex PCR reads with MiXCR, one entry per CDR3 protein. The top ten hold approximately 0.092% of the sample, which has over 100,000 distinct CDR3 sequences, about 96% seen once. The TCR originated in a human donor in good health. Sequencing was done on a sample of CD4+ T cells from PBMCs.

CDR3 in amino acids: CASSQTPGEGTEAFF. The CDR3 DNA follows: TGCGCCAGCAGCCAGACGCCAGGGGAGGGAACTGAAGCTTTCTTT. V is TRBV5-1 and J is TRBJ1-1, with D possibly being TRBD1 (6 bases). Germline V gene lookup returns CDR1 SGHRS and CDR2 YFSETQ. Trimming cost V 4 bases and J 5 bases, with 18 bases left between them. The CDR3 extends over 15 amino acids.